This record looks at one TCR beta chain sequence and its context. Its antigen target is currently unknown. Within one base of it there is no much larger clone, and no base qualities were kept. This sample was included in a study of memory B cells and T cells in multiple sclerosis (dated by TCRdb to the late 2010s). Context from the whole study: The study compared the TCR beta repertoires of autoproliferating peripheral T cells with those of brain lesion-infiltrating T cells in multiple sclerosis patients. Two multiple sclerosis patients, for whom either brain lesions at autopsy or brain-infiltrating cells from biopsy were available, were included in TCR sequencing.

The CDR3 holds 15 amino acids from the cysteine to the phenylalanine. Only the CDR3 region is kept as DNA, spanning 45 bases read in frame from base 1. V is pared back by 3 bases and J by 2 bases, with 13 bases lying between the germline termini. The germline V gene (reference sequence) supplies CDR1 SEHNR and CDR2 FQNEAQ. Autoproliferating (CFSEdim) and non-proliferating (CFSEhi) T cell fractions were sequenced separately after stimulus-free culture of CFSE-labeled PBMCs. A total of 40 million to 60 million CFSE-labeled PBMCs were cultured for under nine days without stimulus, and replicate wells were then pooled. PBMCs were labeled with 0.5 uM CFSE and cultured without exogenous stimuli in serum-free AIM-V medium. Before use, PBMCs were isolated by Ficoll density gradient centrifugation and cryopreserved. Using a FACSAria III, live 7-AAD-negative cells were sorted, then washed with PBS and stored frozen at -80 degrees C as dry pellets.

General conclusions and limits of the study: Because clone-set sizes differed between compartments, counts of shared clonotypes were influenced and normalization was required.

The immunoSEQ Platform was used to amplify TCRbeta CDR3 regions from extracted genomic DNA. Multiplex PCR, high-throughput sequencing and a vendor bioinformatics pipeline were brought together in the immunoSEQ assay. The paper's data handling went like this. Non-productive sequences and CDR3s shorter than 4 amino acids were excluded, and clonotype frequencies were recalculated for each sample. In immunoSEQ Analyzer 2.0, a clonotype counted as shared when the CDR3 amino acid, V gene and J gene sequences were identical. Repertoire overlap was normalized by dividing shared clonotype counts by the product of both clone-set sizes, with the result scaled by 1000 into arbitrary units. TCRdb provides this immuneACCESS table in a form limited to in-frame rearrangements. Some clones are lacking; in checked studies, under half of them reflect an unresolved V gene, and why the rest are absent is not known. The DNA was the basis for D and trimming; V, J and clone size are from that table. For this sample there are about 42,000 clones; approximately 80% appear just once. The ten largest make up 0.85% to 1.3% of the sample.

The sequence was obtained from a human donor with multiple sclerosis. This chain joins TRBV7-9 to TRBJ2-5, and possibly TRBD2, on 7 matching bases. The specimen was PBMCs from blood kept in culture. The CDR3 protein is CASSFLGGAQETQYF. The bases are TGTGCCAGCAGCTTTTTGGGGGGGGCGCAAGAGACCCAGTACTTC.